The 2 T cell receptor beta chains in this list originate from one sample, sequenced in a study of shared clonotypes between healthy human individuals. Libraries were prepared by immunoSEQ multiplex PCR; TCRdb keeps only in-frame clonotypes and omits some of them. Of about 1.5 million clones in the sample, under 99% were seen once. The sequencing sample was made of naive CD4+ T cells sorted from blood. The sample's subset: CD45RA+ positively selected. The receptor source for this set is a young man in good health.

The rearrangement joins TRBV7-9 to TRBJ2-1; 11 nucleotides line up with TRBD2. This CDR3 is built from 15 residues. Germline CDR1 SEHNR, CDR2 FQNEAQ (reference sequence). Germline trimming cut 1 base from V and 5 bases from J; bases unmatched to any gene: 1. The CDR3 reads CASSLVLAGDNEQFF. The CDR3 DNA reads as TGTGCCAGCAGCTTAGTACTAGCGGGAGACAATGAGCAGTTCTTC.

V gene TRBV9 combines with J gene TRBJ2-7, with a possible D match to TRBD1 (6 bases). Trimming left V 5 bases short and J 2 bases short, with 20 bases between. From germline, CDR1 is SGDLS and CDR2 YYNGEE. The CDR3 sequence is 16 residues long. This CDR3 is CASSHNRDTSAYEQYF. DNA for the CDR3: TGTGCCAGCAGTCATAACCGGGACACCTCCGCCTACGAGCAGTACTTC.